What follows is one T cell receptor beta chain and its context. Its antigen is still unknown. TCRdb keeps only in-frame clones here, not all; method: immunoSEQ multiplex PCR. Of 98,000 or so clones listed, 70% to 90% were seen once; the top ten hold approximately 0.57%. Per germline, CDR1 SGHVS and CDR2 FNYEAQ. The CDR3 extends over 13 amino acids. V was clipped by 6 bases and J by 12 bases, with 20 bases between them. The entry originates in a study of a mutant IDH1 vaccine in newly diagnosed glioma. Study overall: Averaging approximately 40 years of age, treated patients were about 62% male and approximately 40% female.

Study-level findings and limits: Among top peripheral T cell clonotypes, changes seemed unrelated to pseudoprogression.

Time point denoted: baseline, week 1 (first vaccination visit). Treatment noted: pre-vaccination baseline after standard-of-care therapy. This sequence was found in a woman aged 45-59 years with glioma. Sequencing was performed on PBMCs, taken from a glioma patient treated with radiotherapy, temozolomide or both. The chain is built from TRBV7-6 and TRBJ2-5, with D perhaps TRBD2 (5 bases). The CDR3 loop reads CASSSSVTSPKYF. CDR3 nucleotide sequence: TGTGCCAGCAGTAGTAGCGTTACATCCCCTAAGTACTTC.